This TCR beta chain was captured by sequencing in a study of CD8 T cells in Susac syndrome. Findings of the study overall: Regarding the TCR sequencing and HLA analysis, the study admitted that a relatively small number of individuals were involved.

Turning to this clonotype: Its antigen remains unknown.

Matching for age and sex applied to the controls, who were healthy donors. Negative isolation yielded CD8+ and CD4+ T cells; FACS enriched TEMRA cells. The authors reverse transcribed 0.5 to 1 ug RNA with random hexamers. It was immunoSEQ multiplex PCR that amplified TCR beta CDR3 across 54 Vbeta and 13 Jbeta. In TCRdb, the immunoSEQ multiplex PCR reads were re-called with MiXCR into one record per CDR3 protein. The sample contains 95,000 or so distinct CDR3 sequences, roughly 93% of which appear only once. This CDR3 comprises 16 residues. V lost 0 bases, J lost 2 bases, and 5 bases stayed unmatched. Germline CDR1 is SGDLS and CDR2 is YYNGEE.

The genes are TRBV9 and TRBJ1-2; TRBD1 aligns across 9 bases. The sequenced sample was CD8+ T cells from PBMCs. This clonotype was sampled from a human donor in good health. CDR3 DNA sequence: TGTGCCAGCAGCGTAGGATTGGGACAGGGAAACTATGGCTACACCTTC. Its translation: CASSVGLGQGNYGYTF.